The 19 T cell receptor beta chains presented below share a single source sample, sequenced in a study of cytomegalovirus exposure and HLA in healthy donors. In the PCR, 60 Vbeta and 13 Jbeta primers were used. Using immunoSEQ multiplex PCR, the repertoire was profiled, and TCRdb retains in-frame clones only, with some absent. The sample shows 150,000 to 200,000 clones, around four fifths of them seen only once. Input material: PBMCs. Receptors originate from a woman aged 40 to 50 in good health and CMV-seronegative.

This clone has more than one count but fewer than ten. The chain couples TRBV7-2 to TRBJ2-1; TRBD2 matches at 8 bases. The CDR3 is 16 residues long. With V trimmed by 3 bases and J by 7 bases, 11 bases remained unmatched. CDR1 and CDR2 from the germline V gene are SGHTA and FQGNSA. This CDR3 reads CASSLASGSLSNEQFF. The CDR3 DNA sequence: TGTGCCAGCAGCTTGGCTAGCGGGTCCCTAAGTAATGAGCAGTTCTTC.

The chain's CDR3 is CASSRLQGVDEKLFF. CDR3 sequence (DNA): TGCGCCAGCAGCCGACTTCAGGGGGTGGATGAAAAACTGTTTTTT. This chain uses TRBV4-1 with TRBJ1-4, with 7 bases matching TRBD1. CDR3 length: 15 amino acids. In germline, CDR1 is MGHRA, CDR2 YSYEKL. With V trimmed by 4 bases and J by 6 bases, 8 bases remained unmatched.

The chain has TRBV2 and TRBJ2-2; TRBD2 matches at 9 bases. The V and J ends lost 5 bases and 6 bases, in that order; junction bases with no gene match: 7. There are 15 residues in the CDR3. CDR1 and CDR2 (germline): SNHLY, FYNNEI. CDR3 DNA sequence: TGTGCCAGCAGTATGATGACTAGCGGTCCCGGGGAGCTGTTTTTT. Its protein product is CASSMMTSGPGELFF.

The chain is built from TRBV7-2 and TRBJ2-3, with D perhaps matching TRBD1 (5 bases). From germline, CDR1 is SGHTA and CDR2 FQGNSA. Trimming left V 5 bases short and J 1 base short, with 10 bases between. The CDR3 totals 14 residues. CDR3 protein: CASSPLRGTDTQYF. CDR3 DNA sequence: TGTGCCAGCAGCCCCCTCAGGGGCACAGATACGCAGTATTTT.

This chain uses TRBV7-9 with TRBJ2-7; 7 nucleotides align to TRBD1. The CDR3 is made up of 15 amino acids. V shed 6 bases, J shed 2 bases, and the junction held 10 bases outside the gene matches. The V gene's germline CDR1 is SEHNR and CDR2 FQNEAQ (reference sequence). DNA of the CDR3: TGTGCCAGCAGAGACACAGGGGAACCTCCCTACGAGCAGTACTTC. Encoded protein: CASRDTGEPPYEQYF.

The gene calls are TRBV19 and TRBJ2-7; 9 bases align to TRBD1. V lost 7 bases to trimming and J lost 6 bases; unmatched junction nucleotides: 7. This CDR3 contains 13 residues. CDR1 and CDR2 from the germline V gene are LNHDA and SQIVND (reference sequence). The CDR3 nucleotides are TGTGCCAGTACTCTCGGACAGGGGTTCGAGCAGTACTTC. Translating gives CASTLGQGFEQYF.

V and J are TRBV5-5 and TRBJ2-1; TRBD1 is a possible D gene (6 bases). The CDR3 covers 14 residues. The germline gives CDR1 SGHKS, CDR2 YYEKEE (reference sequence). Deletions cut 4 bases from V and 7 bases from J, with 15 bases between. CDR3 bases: TGTGCCAGCAGCCTACAACCAGGGGAGAATGAGCAGTTCTTC. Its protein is CASSLQPGENEQFF. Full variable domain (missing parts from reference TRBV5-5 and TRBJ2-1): DAGVTQSPTHLIKTRGQQVTLRCSPISGHKSVSWYQQVLGQGPQFIFQYYEKEERGRGNFPDRFSARQFPNYSSELNVNALLLGDSALYLCASSLQPGENEQFFGPGTRLTVL.

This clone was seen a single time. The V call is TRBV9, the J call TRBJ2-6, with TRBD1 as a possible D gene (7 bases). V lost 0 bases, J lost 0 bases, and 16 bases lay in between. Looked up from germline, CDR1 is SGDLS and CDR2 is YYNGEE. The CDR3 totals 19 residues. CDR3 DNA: TGTGCCAGCAGCGTAGCCCACGGCAGGGGGGTCTCTGGGGCCAACGTCCTGACTTTC. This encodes CASSVAHGRGVSGANVLTF.

DNA of the CDR3: TGTGCCAGCAGTCCCTCCAAGGTGTCGGGGGATACGCAGTATTTT. It codes for CASSPSKVSGDTQYF. The genes are TRBV27 and TRBJ2-3; D is perhaps TRBD2 (5 bases). This CDR3 comprises 15 residues. Germline V gene sequence: CDR1 MNHEY, CDR2 SMNVEV (reference sequence). V was trimmed by 5 bases and J by 6 bases, leaving 18 bases between them.

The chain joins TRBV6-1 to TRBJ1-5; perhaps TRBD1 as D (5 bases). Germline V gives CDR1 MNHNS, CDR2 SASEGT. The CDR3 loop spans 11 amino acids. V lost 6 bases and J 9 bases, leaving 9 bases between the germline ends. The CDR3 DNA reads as TGTGCCAGCAGCCAGGGTGGGCCCCAGCATTTT. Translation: CASSQGGPQHF.

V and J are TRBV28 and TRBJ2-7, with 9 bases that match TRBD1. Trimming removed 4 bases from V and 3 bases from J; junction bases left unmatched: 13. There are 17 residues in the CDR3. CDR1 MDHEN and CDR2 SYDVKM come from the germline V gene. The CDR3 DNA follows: TGTGCCAGCAGTTACTCTGACCGGGACAGGGAGAGCTACGAGCAGTACGTC. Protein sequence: CASSYSDRDRESYEQYV.

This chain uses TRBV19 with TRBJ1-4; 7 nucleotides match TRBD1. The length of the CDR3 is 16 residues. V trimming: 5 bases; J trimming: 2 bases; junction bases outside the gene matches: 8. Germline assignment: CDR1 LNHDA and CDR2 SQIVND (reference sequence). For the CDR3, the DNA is TGTGCCAGTAGTTACCTCAGGGGGTACACTAATGAAAAACTGTTTTTT. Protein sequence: CASSYLRGYTNEKLFF.

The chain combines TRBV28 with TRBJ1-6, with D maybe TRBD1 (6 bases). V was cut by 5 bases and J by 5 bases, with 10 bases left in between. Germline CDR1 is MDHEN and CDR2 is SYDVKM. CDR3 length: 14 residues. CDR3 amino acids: CASSTQGNNSPLHF. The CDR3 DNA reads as TGTGCCAGCAGTACACAGGGAAATAATTCACCCCTCCACTTT.

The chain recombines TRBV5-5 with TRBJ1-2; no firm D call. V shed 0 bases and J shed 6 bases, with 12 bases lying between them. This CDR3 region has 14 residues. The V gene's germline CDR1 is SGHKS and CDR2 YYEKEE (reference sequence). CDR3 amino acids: CASSLEPGGNGYTF. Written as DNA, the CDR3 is TGTGCCAGCAGCTTGGAGCCAGGTGGCAATGGCTACACCTTC.

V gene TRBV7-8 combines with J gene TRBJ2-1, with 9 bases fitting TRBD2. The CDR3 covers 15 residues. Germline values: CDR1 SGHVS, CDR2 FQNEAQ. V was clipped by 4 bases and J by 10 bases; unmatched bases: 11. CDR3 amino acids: CASSSSSGVPSEQFF. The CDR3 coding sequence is TGTGCCAGCAGCTCATCTAGCGGGGTACCCAGCGAGCAGTTCTTC.

The CDR3 bases are TGTGCCAGCTCATTGGGACTAGCGGACGAGCAGTACGTC. Translation: CASSLGLADEQYV. V is TRBV18 and J is TRBJ2-7; 11 bases map to TRBD2. Germline-derived CDR1 and CDR2 are KGHSH and LQKENI. The J segment lost 5 bases and the V segment lost 5 bases, leaving 2 bases of the junction unmatched. The CDR3 extends over 13 amino acids.

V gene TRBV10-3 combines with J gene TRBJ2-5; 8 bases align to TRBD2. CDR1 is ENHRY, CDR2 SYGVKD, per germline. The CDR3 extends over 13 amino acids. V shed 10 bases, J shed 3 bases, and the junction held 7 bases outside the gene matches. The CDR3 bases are TGTGCCACCGCCCAAGCGGGAGAAGAGACCCAGTACTTC. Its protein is CATAQAGEETQYF.

Written as DNA, the CDR3 is TGTGCCAGCTCACCGACAGGTATGAGAGAGACCCAGTACTTC. This translates into CASSPTGMRETQYF. V is TRBV18 and J is TRBJ2-5; D is perhaps TRBD1 (6 bases). This CDR3 comprises 14 residues. Germline V gives CDR1 KGHSH, CDR2 LQKENI. Trimming took 3 bases from V and 4 from J, leaving 12 bases between them.

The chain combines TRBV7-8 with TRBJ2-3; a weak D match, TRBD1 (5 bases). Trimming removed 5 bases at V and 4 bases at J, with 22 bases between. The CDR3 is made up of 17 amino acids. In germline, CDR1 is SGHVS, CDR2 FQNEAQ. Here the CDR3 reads CASSPLPGLQAADTQYF. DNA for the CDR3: TGTGCCAGCAGCCCCCTCCCGGGTTTACAGGCAGCAGATACGCAGTATTTT.